This paragraph reports one T cell receptor beta chain. Its antigen is undetermined. The source of the sample is a study of blood T cell dynamics during melanoma immunotherapy. Time point defined: week 3, after first cycle of checkpoint inhibitor. Disease control meant complete response, partial response or stable disease at 12 weeks. Trimming left V 2 bases short and J 8 bases short, with 15 bases between. Germline V gene lookup returns CDR1 SEHNR and CDR2 FQNEAQ (reference sequence). The CDR3 covers 14 residues. Study-level findings and limits: Unlike progressors, later disease-control patients had W3 repertoires gaining clonality or diversity.

Clones were sequenced by immunoSEQ multiplex PCR, and TCRdb holds only the in-frame ones, with some missing. Of approximately 4,700 clones detected, about 79% appear once; the ten largest clones hold 45% to 65%. V and J are TRBV7-9 and TRBJ1-2; D perhaps matches TRBD1 (5 bases). The material was blood, obtained from a patient treated with checkpoint blockade. The TCR was taken from a human donor with melanoma. CDR3 DNA: TGTGCCAGCAGCTTAAATTTAGGGGCGGAGGGCTACACCTTC. Translating gives CASSLNLGAEGYTF. Full variable domain (outside the CDR3, taken from reference TRBV7-9 and TRBJ1-2): DTGVSQNPRHKITKRGQNVTFRCDPISEHNRLYWYRQTLGQGPEFLTYFQNEAQLEKSRLLSDRFSAERPKGSFSTLEIQRTEQGDSAMYLCASSLNLGAEGYTFGSGTRLTVV.